The 5 T cell receptor beta chains below come from one sample, sequenced in a study of OX40 agonist ivuxolimab in advanced cancers. Sequencing used immunoSEQ multiplex PCR; TCRdb keeps in-frame clones, though not all of them. Of about 69,000 clones listed, over 60% are singletons. This specimen was CD4+ or CD8+ T cells sorted from blood, taken in a trial of the OX40 agonist ivuxolimab. The source of these receptors is an adult with an advanced solid tumor such as melanoma, head and neck, liver or kidney cancer.

V and J are TRBV19 and TRBJ1-5, with D unresolved. Germline CDR1 LNHDA, CDR2 SQIVND (reference sequence). V was pared by 6 bases and J by 3 bases, with 12 bases between. The CDR3 has 14 residues. In DNA, the CDR3 is TGTGCCAGTAGACCTCCCGTCCCCAATCAGCCCCAGCATTTT. Protein sequence: CASRPPVPNQPQHF.

The gene calls are TRBV2 and TRBJ2-1, with D tentatively TRBD2 (5 bases). The V gene lost 2 bases and the J gene lost 6 bases, with 14 bases spanning the gap. Germline V gives CDR1 SNHLY, CDR2 FYNNEI. This CDR3 has 15 amino acids. In DNA form, the CDR3 reads TGTGCCAGCAGTGAATCCCAGCTACGGGGCAATGAGCAGTTCTTC. Its protein is CASSESQLRGNEQFF.

V and J are TRBV7-9 and TRBJ1-2; D gene uncertain. Germline values: CDR1 SEHNR, CDR2 FQNEAQ (reference sequence). Trimming cost V 4 bases and J 6 bases, with 24 bases left between them. The CDR3 runs to 17 residues. In DNA form, the CDR3 reads TGTGCCAGCAGCTCTCGGCCCGACTCATTTCCTTTCCATGGCTACACCTTC. This codes for CASSSRPDSFPFHGYTF.

The chain recombines TRBV14 with TRBJ2-3; the D gene is possibly TRBD1 (5 bases). V was cut by 4 bases and J by 2 bases, with 7 bases left in between. CDR1 is SGHDN, CDR2 FVKESK, per germline. The CDR3 is 13 residues long. CDR3 residues: CASSRTYTDTQYF. The CDR3 DNA reads TGTGCCAGCAGCCGGACATACACAGATACGCAGTATTTT.

V and J are TRBV6-5 and TRBJ1-6; D possibly corresponds to TRBD1 (6 bases). Between the trimmed V and J ends, which lost 6 bases and 9 bases, there was a span of 12 bases. Germline lookup yields CDR1 MNHEY and CDR2 SVGAGI. The CDR3 length is 13 residues. CDR3 bases: TGTGCCAGCAGCCAAGGAGGGGGTTCACCCCTCCACTTT. Encoded protein: CASSQGGGSPLHF.